Listed below are T cell receptor beta chains from one sample, sequenced in a study of blood T cell repertoires in COVID-19. Measured with immunoSEQ multiplex PCR; TCRdb has only the in-frame clones, and not every one. The data show tens of thousands of clones, with around 86% seen just once and about 7.8% held by the top ten. Sequencing was performed on peripheral blood. These receptors all stem from a man older than 75 with active or convalescent COVID-19. Both conserved end residues are part of each CDR3. The D gene is left open where the match is weak. Size values are once, few and many counts, or a class for expanded clones, and some rows have none.

clone size: NA; V gene: TRBV29-1; J gene: TRBJ1-3; D gene: NA; CDR3 DNA: TGCAGCGCGATACAAGGGACACGAGACACCATATATTTT; CDR3 protein: CSAIQGTRDTIYF
clone size: NA; V gene: TRBV5-1; J gene: TRBJ2-2; D gene: TRBD1; CDR3 DNA: TGCGCCAGCAGCTTGGGACAGGGGTACACCGGGGAGCTGTTTTTT; CDR3 protein: CASSLGQGYTGELFF
clone size: NA; V gene: TRBV20-1; J gene: TRBJ1-6; D gene: TRBD1; CDR3 DNA: TGCAGTGCCAGTACAGGGGGCGCAGGGAATTCACCCCTCCACTTT; CDR3 protein: CSASTGGAGNSPLHF
clone size: NA; V gene: TRBV5-1; J gene: TRBJ2-4; D gene: NA; CDR3 DNA: TGCGCCAGCAGCCCGGATGAGACCTCGCGGGGAAACATTCAGTACTTC; CDR3 protein: CASSPDETSRGNIQYF
clone size: NA; V gene: TRBV5-1; J gene: TRBJ2-3; D gene: TRBD2; CDR3 DNA: TGCGCCAGCAGCTCCAGGACTGCGGGACTAGCGAAAAGCACAGATACGCAGTATTTT; CDR3 protein: CASSSRTAGLAKSTDTQYF
clone size: NA; V gene: TRBV4-1; J gene: TRBJ1-1; D gene: TRBD1; CDR3 DNA: TGCGCCAGCAGCCATGACAGGGGTGGCACTGAAGCTTTCTTT; CDR3 protein: CASSHDRGGTEAFF
clone size: few; V gene: TRBV19; J gene: TRBJ1-2; D gene: TRBD1; CDR3 DNA: TGTGCCAGTAGTAAGGGACAGGAGCACAACTATGGCTACACCTTC; CDR3 protein: CASSKGQEHNYGYTF
clone size: NA; V gene: TRBV2; J gene: TRBJ2-3; D gene: TRBD2; CDR3 DNA: TGTGCCAGCAGTGAACGTCGACTAGCGGGAGCAGATACGCAGTATTTT; CDR3 protein: CASSERRLAGADTQYF
clone size: NA; V gene: TRBV3-1/TRBV3-2; J gene: TRBJ1-5; D gene: NA; CDR3 DNA: TGTGCCAGCAGCCAAGATCTCCGGCAGCCCCAGCATTTT; CDR3 protein: CASSQDLRQPQHF
clone size: many; V gene: TRBV6-2/TRBV6-3; J gene: TRBJ1-2; D gene: NA; CDR3 DNA: TGTGCCAGCAGTTATTGGGGGCCTGCCTTCAACTATGGCTACACCTTC; CDR3 protein: CASSYWGPAFNYGYTF
clone size: once; V gene: TRBV5-1; J gene: TRBJ2-5; D gene: TRBD1; CDR3 DNA: TGCGCCAGCAGCCGGGACAGGGGAGAGACCCAGTACTTC; CDR3 protein: CASSRDRGETQYF
clone size: NA; V gene: TRBV11-3; J gene: TRBJ2-5; D gene: TRBD2; CDR3 DNA: TGTGCCAGCAGCTTATGGTCGGCTAGCGGGAGGGTGACCCAGTACTTC; CDR3 protein: CASSLWSASGRVTQYF
clone size: NA; V gene: TRBV24-1; J gene: TRBJ2-3; D gene: NA; CDR3 DNA: TGTGCCACCTCCAAGCCCGGGACAAAAGCGCAGTATTTT; CDR3 protein: CATSKPGTKAQYF
clone size: NA; V gene: TRBV4-2; J gene: TRBJ1-1; D gene: NA; CDR3 DNA: TGTGCCAGCAGCCAAGGGATCGGGACACAGAACACTGAAGCTTTCTTT; CDR3 protein: CASSQGIGTQNTEAFF
clone size: NA; V gene: TRBV28; J gene: TRBJ1-2; D gene: TRBD1; CDR3 DNA: TGTGCCAGCGTCCGGGACAGGGGGGTGGGCTACACCTTC; CDR3 protein: CASVRDRGVGYTF
clone size: NA; V gene: TRBV28; J gene: TRBJ1-2; D gene: NA; CDR3 DNA: TGTGCCAGCAGTTTGGACACCAGCTATGGCTACACCTTC; CDR3 protein: CASSLDTSYGYTF
clone size: NA; V gene: TRBV28; J gene: TRBJ1-4; D gene: NA; CDR3 DNA: TGTGCCAGCACTGTGCGGGGATCCTTAAATGAAAAACTGTTTTTT; CDR3 protein: CASTVRGSLNEKLFF
clone size: NA; V gene: TRBV5-1; J gene: TRBJ2-1; D gene: TRBD1; CDR3 DNA: TGCGCCAGCAGCCTGGCGGGACAGGGGGTCAATGAGCAGTTCTTC; CDR3 protein: CASSLAGQGVNEQFF
clone size: NA; V gene: TRBV7-9; J gene: TRBJ2-2; D gene: TRBD1; CDR3 DNA: TGTGCCAGCAGGAACCGGGACAGGGATGTCGGGGAGCTGTTTTTT; CDR3 protein: CASRNRDRDVGELFF
clone size: NA; V gene: TRBV5-1; J gene: TRBJ2-1; D gene: NA; CDR3 DNA: TGCGCCAGCAGCTCGCGGGCGGGGGCCGGTGAGCAGTTCTTC; CDR3 protein: CASSSRAGAGEQFF
clone size: NA; V gene: TRBV10-2; J gene: TRBJ2-2; D gene: TRBD1; CDR3 DNA: TGCGCCAGCAGTCGGACAGGGGGCTGGGAGCTGTTTTTT; CDR3 protein: CASSRTGGWELFF
clone size: few; V gene: TRBV6-5; J gene: TRBJ1-5; D gene: NA; CDR3 DNA: TGTGCCAGCAGGAAGGTCGGGAGTAATCAGCCCCAGCATTTT; CDR3 protein: CASRKVGSNQPQHF
clone size: NA; V gene: TRBV5-1; J gene: TRBJ1-1; D gene: NA; CDR3 DNA: TGCGCCTCAGGGTTAGGGAAGGAAGCTTTCTTT; CDR3 protein: CASGLGKEAFF
clone size: NA; V gene: TRBV12-5; J gene: TRBJ1-2; D gene: NA; CDR3 DNA: TGTGCTAGTGGTTTGGCATCCGAGGATGGCTACACCTTC; CDR3 protein: CASGLASEDGYTF
clone size: NA; V gene: TRBV7-8; J gene: TRBJ1-4; D gene: NA; CDR3 DNA: TGTGCCAGCACTTGGGTGGAGGAAGGAAAACTGTTTTTT; CDR3 protein: CASTWVEEGKLFF
clone size: NA; V gene: TRBV7-8; J gene: TRBJ2-3; D gene: NA; CDR3 DNA: TGTGCCAGCAGCTTAGCCAGGAGCACAGATACGCAGTATTTT; CDR3 protein: CASSLARSTDTQYF
clone size: NA; V gene: TRBV28; J gene: TRBJ2-3; D gene: TRBD2; CDR3 DNA: TGTGCCAGCAGCCGACTAGCGGGGGGCACAGATACGCAGTATTTT; CDR3 protein: CASSRLAGGTDTQYF
clone size: NA; V gene: TRBV9; J gene: TRBJ1-6; D gene: NA; CDR3 DNA: TGTGCCAGCAGCGTAGAACTAGTGCCAACGATCTCCTATAATTCACCCCTCCACTTT; CDR3 protein: CASSVELVPTISYNSPLHF
clone size: NA; V gene: TRBV13; J gene: TRBJ2-5; D gene: NA; CDR3 DNA: TGTGCCAGCAGCTTACAGGAACCAGGGGAGACCCAGTACTTC; CDR3 protein: CASSLQEPGETQYF
clone size: few; V gene: TRBV5-1; J gene: TRBJ1-2; D gene: NA; CDR3 DNA: TGCGCCAGCAGCTCGACCCGGGTCTATGGCTACACCTTC; CDR3 protein: CASSSTRVYGYTF
clone size: NA; V gene: TRBV28; J gene: TRBJ1-5; D gene: NA; CDR3 DNA: TGTGCCTCTGCAGGGAACCAGCCCCAGCATTTT; CDR3 protein: CASAGNQPQHF
clone size: NA; V gene: TRBV6-1; J gene: TRBJ1-3; D gene: NA; CDR3 DNA: TGTGCCAGCAGTGAAACAGACCCCTCTGGAAACACCATATATTTT; CDR3 protein: CASSETDPSGNTIYF
clone size: NA; V gene: TRBV11-2; J gene: TRBJ1-1; D gene: NA; CDR3 DNA: TGTGCCAGCAGCTTTCAGGGTAAGAACACTGAAGCTTTCTTT; CDR3 protein: CASSFQGKNTEAFF
clone size: NA; V gene: TRBV5-1; J gene: TRBJ1-5; D gene: TRBD1; CDR3 DNA: TGCGCCAGCAGCTTGGGGCAGGGGGGTCAGCCCCAGCATTTT; CDR3 protein: CASSLGQGGQPQHF
clone size: NA; V gene: TRBV2; J gene: TRBJ2-2; D gene: TRBD2; CDR3 DNA: TGTGCCAGCAAGCGGGAGGTAACCGGGGAGCTGTTTTTT; CDR3 protein: CASKREVTGELFF
clone size: NA; V gene: TRBV30; J gene: TRBJ2-1; D gene: NA; CDR3 DNA: TGTGCCTGGAGTGTGTACAGCAACAATGAGCAGTTCTTC; CDR3 protein: CAWSVYSNNEQFF
clone size: NA; V gene: TRBV7-3; J gene: TRBJ1-2; D gene: NA; CDR3 DNA: TGTGCCAGCAGCTTAAACAGGAACTATGGCTACACCTTC; CDR3 protein: CASSLNRNYGYTF
clone size: NA; V gene: TRBV24-1; J gene: TRBJ2-2; D gene: TRBD1; CDR3 DNA: TGTGCCACCAGTGCTGGGACAGCTCCGAACACCGGGGAGCTGTTTTTT; CDR3 protein: CATSAGTAPNTGELFF
clone size: NA; V gene: TRBV7-9; J gene: TRBJ2-5; D gene: NA; CDR3 DNA: TGTGCCAGCAGCTTAGGGATCGGGACTCCAGAAGAGACCCAGTACTTC; CDR3 protein: CASSLGIGTPEETQYF
clone size: NA; V gene: TRBV11-2; J gene: TRBJ2-1; D gene: NA; CDR3 DNA: TGTGCCAGCAACCCCTTGAGCTCCTACAATGAGCAGTTCTTC; CDR3 protein: CASNPLSSYNEQFF
clone size: few; V gene: TRBV9; J gene: TRBJ1-1; D gene: NA; CDR3 DNA: TGTGCCAGCAGCGTAGAACAGGCGTGTTACACTGAAGCTTTCTTT; CDR3 protein: CASSVEQACYTEAFF
clone size: NA; V gene: TRBV2; J gene: TRBJ1-2; D gene: NA; CDR3 DNA: TGTGCCAGCATGAGATGGCTACTGCAGGTCGAGACTAACTATGGCTACACCTTC; CDR3 protein: CASMRWLLQVETNYGYTF
clone size: NA; V gene: TRBV18; J gene: TRBJ1-5; D gene: TRBD1; CDR3 DNA: TGTGCCAGCTCACCTACAGGGGGCGGATTTGGAAGCAATCAGCCCCAGCATTTT; CDR3 protein: CASSPTGGGFGSNQPQHF
clone size: NA; V gene: TRBV19; J gene: TRBJ1-6; D gene: NA; CDR3 DNA: TGTGCCAGTAGTATAGATCGAGGCGGCTTTACGTCACCCCTCCACTTT; CDR3 protein: CASSIDRGGFTSPLHF
clone size: NA; V gene: TRBV5-1; J gene: TRBJ2-2; D gene: TRBD1; CDR3 DNA: TGCGCCAGCAGCTACGCGGGACAGGGTCGCACCGGGGAGCTGTTTTTT; CDR3 protein: CASSYAGQGRTGELFF
clone size: NA; V gene: TRBV11-3; J gene: TRBJ2-2; D gene: TRBD2; CDR3 DNA: TGTGCCAGCAGCCCGTTAGTAGCGGGAGGGAGGCTGTTTTTT; CDR3 protein: CASSPLVAGGRLFF
clone size: NA; V gene: TRBV6-5; J gene: TRBJ1-2; D gene: NA; CDR3 DNA: TGTGCCAGCATCTTACCGGGGGGGGATGGCTACACCTTC; CDR3 protein: CASILPGGDGYTF
clone size: NA; V gene: TRBV7-9; J gene: TRBJ1-1; D gene: NA; CDR3 DNA: TGTGCCAGCAGCTTTCAGGAGGGCTACACTGAAGCTTTCTTT; CDR3 protein: CASSFQEGYTEAFF
clone size: NA; V gene: TRBV2; J gene: TRBJ2-3; D gene: NA; CDR3 DNA: TGTGCCAACGGAGGTGCAGATACGCAGTATTTT; CDR3 protein: CANGGADTQYF
clone size: NA; V gene: TRBV30; J gene: TRBJ1-6; D gene: NA; CDR3 DNA: TGTGCCTGGACGACAGCTAATAGTTCACCCCTCCACTTT; CDR3 protein: CAWTTANSSPLHF